These 29 T cell receptor beta chains were sequenced from one sample in a study of T cell repertoires in cytomegalovirus infection. In TCRdb, the reads were re-called with MiXCR into one record per CDR3 protein. The profile shows a few hundred thousand distinct CDR3 sequences, 40% of them singletons. Which antigens these TCRs recognize remains unknown. Material: cultured PBMCs, obtained from culture after CMV antigen stimulation. The receptors were sampled from a human donor in good health (CMV status not recorded). Some clones in this sample may be carry-over from other donors' samples.

The chain combines TRBV7-9 with TRBJ1-1; tentative D call: TRBD1 (5 bases). Germline lookup yields CDR1 SEHNR and CDR2 FQNEAQ (reference sequence). There are 19 residues in the CDR3. Trimming pared 5 bases from V and 2 bases from J, leaving 27 bases between. CDR3 coding DNA: TGTGCCAGCAGCCCCGCTGTGGGACGGAGAAACTCACTTAACACTGAAGCTTTCTTT. It is translated as CASSPAVGRRNSLNTEAFF.

This clonotype was seen at least ten times. The chain links TRBV28 to TRBJ1-1; TRBD1 aligns across 10 bases. The CDR3 extends over 13 amino acids. CDR1 and CDR2 from the germline V gene are MDHEN and SYDVKM. V gave up 4 bases and J gave up 5 bases; unmatched junction bases: 1. The CDR3 sequence is CASSWDRGTEAFF. Here the CDR3 DNA reads TGTGCCAGCAGTTGGGACAGGGGAACTGAAGCTTTCTTT.

V gene TRBV28 combines with J gene TRBJ1-1; 7 bases agree with TRBD1. Germline V gene lookup returns CDR1 MDHEN and CDR2 SYDVKM. Losses at the gene ends were 3 bases for V and 0 bases for J; bases not matched to a gene: 7. The CDR3 extends over 16 amino acids. The CDR3 sequence: CASSFPGQPMNTEAFF. CDR3 sequence (DNA): TGTGCCAGCAGTTTCCCGGGACAGCCTATGAACACTGAAGCTTTCTTT.

This sequence joins TRBV12-3 or TRBV12-4 and TRBJ1-5; tentative D call: TRBD1 (5 bases). Trimming cost V 4 bases and J 3 bases, with 13 bases left between them. CDR3 length: 15 residues. CDR3 coding DNA: TGTGCCAGCAGTTCGGCAGGGTTTAACAATCAGCCCCAGCATTTT. This codes for CASSSAGFNNQPQHF.

The chain is built from TRBV7-2 and TRBJ2-1; 8 bases agree with TRBD1. Germline V gives CDR1 SGHTA, CDR2 FQGNSA. The trim removed 0 bases at V and 4 bases at J, leaving 5 bases unmatched. The CDR3 loop spans 16 amino acids. The chain's CDR3 is CASSLAGTGEYNEQFF. The CDR3 DNA follows: TGTGCCAGCAGCTTAGCCGGGACAGGTGAATACAATGAGCAGTTCTTC.

This clonotype was seen at least ten times. The CDR3 loop reads CASSLVASTDTQYF. In DNA form, the CDR3 reads TGTGCCAGCAGCTTAGTTGCTAGCACAGATACGCAGTATTTT. V usage is TRBV7-2 and J usage is TRBJ2-3; D is ambiguous. This CDR3 is built from 14 residues. Looked up from germline, CDR1 is SGHTA and CDR2 is FQGNSA. V was trimmed by 1 base and J by 0 bases, leaving 5 bases between them. The whole variable domain, filled in from reference TRBV7-2 and TRBJ2-3, reads GAGVSQSPSNKVTEKGKDVELRCDPISGHTALYWYRQSLGQGLEFLIYFQGNSAPDKSGLPSDRFSAERTGGSVSTLTIQRTQQEDSAVYLCASSLVASTDTQYFGPGTRLTVL.

The rearrangement uses TRBV7-2 and TRBJ2-5; tentative D call: TRBD2 (5 bases). The germline V gene encodes CDR1 SGHTA and CDR2 FQGNSA. The CDR3 extends over 16 amino acids. V lost 2 bases and J 1 base, leaving 14 bases between the germline ends. The CDR3 bases are TGTGCCAGCAGCTTATTCGGCGGGCTGGTCCAAGAGACCCAGTACTTC. This codes for CASSLFGGLVQETQYF.

The rearrangement links TRBV7-8 to TRBJ2-7, with TRBD1 identical over 8 bases. This CDR3 has 16 residues. Per the germline V gene, CDR1 is SGHVS and CDR2 is FQNEAQ. J was trimmed by 0 bases and V by 2 bases; bases with no gene match: 6. In DNA form, the CDR3 reads TGTGCCAGCAGCTTACAGCCGGGACAGGCCTCCTACGAGCAGTACTTC. Its translation is CASSLQPGQASYEQYF.

This clonotype was found a few times. The rearrangement links TRBV12-3 or TRBV12-4 to TRBJ2-5; maybe TRBD2 (6 bases). This CDR3 comprises 14 residues. Trimming removed 4 bases from V and 1 base from J, with 10 bases in between. The CDR3 coding sequence is TGTGCCAGCAGTTATGCGGGGCGCCAAGAGACCCAGTACTTC. Translated: CASSYAGRQETQYF.

The V gene is TRBV28, the J gene TRBJ2-5; TRBD1 might be the D (6 bases). CDR3 length equals 14 residues. V dropped 9 bases and J dropped 7 bases, with 21 bases sitting between them. The V gene's germline CDR1 is MDHEN and CDR2 SYDVKM. The CDR3 nucleotides are TGTGCCAGTAGGGGGTCAGTCTACCCGGGGACCCAGTACTTC. Translating it yields CASRGSVYPGTQYF.

With respect to this clonotype: One end of the junction does not line up with germline, which may come from a read error. CDR3: CASSFPGQANTEAFF. The CDR3 nucleotides are TGTGCCAGCAGCTTCCCGGGACAGGCGAACACTGAAGCTTTCTTT. The rearrangement uses TRBV5-3 and TRBJ1-1; TRBD1 matches at 8 bases. TRBV5-3 is placed among ORFs of uncertain function. This CDR3 has 15 amino acids.

The V call is TRBV27, the J call TRBJ1-6; perhaps TRBD1 as D (5 bases). Germline loops: CDR1 MNHEY, CDR2 SMNVEV (reference sequence). This CDR3 region has 15 residues. V lost 0 bases and J 10 bases, leaving 13 bases between the germline ends. The CDR3 is CASSLSPGALSPLHF. CDR3 nucleotide sequence: TGTGCCAGCAGTTTATCCCCCGGGGCTTTGTCACCCCTCCACTTT.

This sequence joins TRBV11-2 and TRBJ2-5, with 10 bases that match TRBD2. CDR3 length: 16 residues. Germline CDR1 is SGHAT and CDR2 is FQNNGV. The trim removed 0 bases at V and 4 bases at J, leaving 5 bases unmatched. CDR3 loop: CASSLDTASGRETQYF. CDR3 coding DNA: TGTGCCAGCAGCTTAGACACAGCTAGCGGGAGAGAGACCCAGTACTTC.

The table lists this clonotype with a few counts. The chain couples TRBV18 to TRBJ2-1, with TRBD1 matching over 9 bases. CDR1 KGHSH and CDR2 LQKENI come from the germline V gene. V shed 2 bases and J 7 bases; nucleotides not matched to a gene: 3. This CDR3 is built from 14 residues. The CDR3 region has the DNA TGTGCCAGCTCACCATACAGGGGGCGGAATGAGCAGTTCTTC. It translates to CASSPYRGRNEQFF.

This clonotype was found once. The rearrangement uses TRBV6-6 and TRBJ2-7, with D hard to call. CDR3 length: 12 residues. Trimming stripped 5 bases from V and 2 bases from J, with 7 bases between. Germline CDR1 and CDR2: MNHNY and SVGAGI (reference sequence). The CDR3 here is CASSPFPYEQYF. CDR3 bases: TGTGCCAGCAGTCCCTTCCCCTACGAGCAGTACTTC.

CDR3 amino acids: CASSDRTRGGYEQYF. Here the CDR3 DNA reads TGTGCCAGCAGCGATCGGACTAGGGGGGGCTACGAGCAGTACTTC. This chain connects TRBV7-2 to TRBJ2-7, with D perhaps matching TRBD2 (7 bases). Per the germline V gene, CDR1 is SGHTA and CDR2 is FQGNSA. Deletions cut 5 bases from V and 3 bases from J, with 17 bases between. The CDR3 sequence is 15 residues long.

The chain recombines TRBV12-3 or TRBV12-4 with TRBJ2-2; the D gene could be TRBD1 or TRBD2 (5 bases each). The V end was cut by 5 bases, the J end by 3 bases, with 13 bases between. CDR3 length: 15 amino acids. DNA of the CDR3: TGTGCCAGCAGTCCCTCGGGACCCGACACCGGGGAGCTGTTTTTT. Protein product: CASSPSGPDTGELFF.

The sample holds a few counts of this clonotype. The V call is TRBV7-6, the J call TRBJ2-1; no clear D. This CDR3 is 13 amino acids long. Trimming stripped 1 base from V and 6 bases from J, with 7 bases between. Germline V lookup: CDR1 SGHVS, CDR2 FNYEAQ. CDR3 sequence (DNA): TGTGCCAGCAGCTTAGGAAGTCCCAATGAGCAGTTCTTC. Protein product: CASSLGSPNEQFF.

The chain links TRBV20-1 to TRBJ2-7; 10 bases are a match to TRBD1. The J segment lost 7 bases and the V segment lost 5 bases, leaving 11 bases of the junction unmatched. The CDR3 is 14 residues long. Looked up from germline, CDR1 is DFQATT and CDR2 is SNEGSKA (reference sequence). The CDR3 DNA reads as TGCAGTGCTTTGATGGGACAGGGGATTAGGGAGCAGTACTTC. It encodes CSALMGQGIREQYF.

V usage is TRBV15 and J usage is TRBJ2-3; D is possibly TRBD1 (6 bases). Per germline, CDR1 LNHNV and CDR2 YYDKDF (reference sequence). Trimming left V 3 bases short and J 6 bases short, with 16 bases between. This CDR3 has 15 residues. CDR3 amino acids: CATSSQTPGADTQYF. CDR3 in DNA: TGTGCCACCAGCAGCCAGACACCAGGGGCCGATACGCAGTATTTT.

The rearrangement uses TRBV20-1 and TRBJ2-3, with D unresolved. Trimming left V 4 bases short and J 2 bases short, with 7 bases between. Germline CDR1 reads DFQATT; CDR2 reads SNEGSKA (reference sequence). CDR3 size: 12 residues. CDR3 nucleotides: TGCAGTGCTACGTATGACACAGATACGCAGTATTTT. This codes for CSATYDTDTQYF.

This clonotype was detected only a few times. CDR3 in amino acids: CASTRIGGGPNTEAFF. The CDR3 nucleotides read TGTGCCAGTACCCGTATTGGGGGGGGCCCGAACACTGAAGCTTTCTTT. The chain uses TRBV19 and TRBJ1-1; D possibly corresponds to TRBD1 (6 bases). V gave up 7 bases and J gave up 1 base, with 19 bases separating them. Germline values: CDR1 LNHDA, CDR2 SQIVND (reference sequence). The CDR3 is made up of 16 amino acids.

This chain uses TRBV7-2 with TRBJ1-1; D is ambiguous. The CDR3 length is 13 residues. CDR1 SGHTA and CDR2 FQGNSA come from the germline V gene. The ends were cut back, 5 bases at V and 2 bases at J, with 9 bases in the middle. The CDR3 here is CASSIPLNTEAFF. DNA of the CDR3: TGTGCCAGCAGCATCCCCCTCAACACTGAAGCTTTCTTT.

The gene calls are TRBV20-1 and TRBJ2-1, with unresolved D. The CDR3 runs 15 residues. CDR1 and CDR2 (germline): DFQATT, SNEGSKA (reference sequence). The CDR3 spells CSSPNIAIGYNEQFF. The CDR3 coding sequence is TGCAGCAGCCCGAACATAGCTATAGGCTACAATGAGCAGTTCTTC.

V usage is TRBV7-6 and J usage is TRBJ1-1; TRBD1 aligns across 7 bases. The J segment lost 2 bases and the V segment lost 4 bases, leaving 10 bases of the junction unmatched. Germline CDR1 reads SGHVS; CDR2 reads FNYEAQ. The CDR3 spans 16 residues. The CDR3, as DNA: TGTGCCAGCAGCTCCTCGACAGGGAGCCTTAACACTGAAGCTTTCTTT. The encoded protein is CASSSSTGSLNTEAFF.

CDR3 nucleotides: TGTGCCAGCAGTCGGCAGAGCACAGATACGCAGTATTTT. Translated, it gives CASSRQSTDTQYF. This rearrangement joins TRBV6-2 or TRBV6-3 to TRBJ2-3, with D unclear. This CDR3 region has 13 residues. Germline-derived CDR1 and CDR2 are MNHEY and SVGEGT. V dropped 5 bases and J dropped 0 bases, with 6 bases sitting between them.

DNA for the CDR3: TGTGCCAGCAGCGGCCACAGGGGGCGGAACACTGAAGCTTTCTTT. Residues: CASSGHRGRNTEAFF. The chain employs TRBV7-4 and TRBJ1-1, with TRBD1 identical over 9 bases. V lost 5 bases, J lost 1 base, and 5 bases stayed unmatched. Germline values: CDR1 SGHVT, CDR2 SQSDAQ. The length of the CDR3 is 15 residues.

DNA of the CDR3: TGTGCCAGCACCTCGGACCCCTCCGGAATAGGAGGCTACACCTTC. It is translated as CASTSDPSGIGGYTF. The V and J genes are TRBV12-3 or TRBV12-4 and TRBJ1-2; D remains unclear. There are 15 residues in the CDR3. Trimming cost V 7 bases and J 8 bases, with 23 bases left between them.

This clonotype was recorded once. The chain recombines TRBV7-4 with TRBJ1-4, with 8 bases matching TRBD1. Germline loops: CDR1 SGHVT, CDR2 SQSDAQ. With V trimmed by 3 bases and J by 5 bases, 8 bases remained unmatched. This CDR3 has 16 amino acids. This chain's CDR3 is CASSLGGTGQNEKLFF. CDR3 nucleotide sequence: TGTGCCAGCAGCTTGGGAGGGACAGGTCAGAATGAAAAACTGTTTTTT.